This T cell receptor (beta chain) was documented in a study of cytomegalovirus exposure and HLA in healthy donors (TCRdb year 2017). Broadly, across the study: An earlier analysis of approximately 640 of the donors reported about 250 Gb of sequence data and 117 million unique TCR beta sequences from about 200 million T cells. Around 330 gigabases of sequencing data and approximately 91 million unique TCR sequences made up an early release that covered 500 to 650 HLA-typed donors. Typing coverage varied by locus: roughly 629-630 donors for A, B, C, DRB1 and DQB1; roughly 520 for DQA1; about 590 for DPA1; roughly 450 for DPB1. In a later analysis, previously published TCR beta repertoires from more than 500 donors were re-analyzed and high-resolution HLA genotyping was added so that TCR occurrence patterns could be studied. Along with the approximately 650-subject first cohort, a separate validation cohort of some 130 different subjects was used. Every discovery cohort repertoire had been produced on one sequencing platform. The study aimed to test whether cataloging public T cell receptors could reveal signatures of past pathogen exposure. Among 300 to 500 genotyped donors of the cohort, an average of roughly 230,000 unique TCR beta nucleotide sequences was sequenced per donor, of which about 18% were non-productive. A later genetic analysis took genome-wide SNP genotypes for 398 of the 666 donors and used that subset as a discovery cohort. The T cell repertoires of 666 subjects were profiled by immunosequencing and related to cytomegalovirus serostatus. In the later analysis, no new phenotypic data were used to find candidate immune exposures; instead, reliance was placed on TCR beta sequences and their occurrence across donors. Four to six DR-DQ haplotypes were handled as single units for association and clustering, since linkage in the cohort was strong. Donor age, sex, ethnicity and CMV serostatus were compiled alongside the repertoire data. Class I and class II HLA loci were covered by the typing at four-digit resolution. In an earlier analysis of a few hundred of the donors, high-throughput TCR beta sequencing was used to judge whether each TCR beta V gene segment behaved as functional or pseudogenic. To predict cytomegalovirus infection status, the study brought together high-throughput TCR immunosequencing, statistical association of individual TCRs with disease status, and machine learning. Of the roughly 400 genotyped donors, approximately 81% were placed in the genetic ancestry cluster associated with self-reported Caucasian donors. Summary of the overall study and its limitations: Some IMGT-functional V segments, including TRBV6-2 and TRBV6-3, could not be distinguished by the 87-base-pair reads and were therefore excluded. In a later analysis, HLA-associated TCR beta chains showed more clonal expansion and lower generation probabilities than non-associated chains that were equally common. In a later analysis, some 18,000 TCR beta sequences were associated with specific HLA alleles at a false discovery rate of 0.05. Because some donors lacked HLA typing at each locus, the association tests relied only on the typed subset. The authors suggested that the approach could potentially be generalized to other disease states and immunological phenotypes. Roughly uniform sequencing depth across donors was assumed in presence/absence analyses, although this assumption may not hold. A later genetic analysis associated a missense DCLRE1C variant with V-gene and J-gene trimming of TCR beta chains, and an independent cohort replicated the association. In vitro tests confirmed that a few of the cytomegalovirus-associated TCR beta chains recognize cytomegalovirus antigens. Correlated functional status among segregating V segments might reflect linkage disequilibrium, but an unknown experimental factor could not be ruled out. Most CMV-associated TCR beta chains appeared to be HLA-restricted in a later analysis, and the HLA associations seemed to be driven largely by CMV exposure. When HLA alleles, especially DR and DQ, strongly co-occurred, attributing TCR associations to individual alleles was difficult. Across donors, most TCR sequences were observed very rarely, whereas some public TCRs were present in many individuals. In an earlier analysis of around 600 of the donors, most TCR beta V segments appeared in productive rearrangements about 87% or about 30% of the time, broadly matching IMGT annotations. In a later analysis, TCR association rates were found to vary across HLA loci, with the most associated TCRs seen for DRB1 alleles and the fewest for HLA-C alleles. In a later genetic analysis, fewer N-insertions in productive TCRs were reported among donors in an Asian-associated ancestry cluster than the roughly 710-donor mean. CMV serostatus was the only immune exposure information available for the cohort. The earlier analysis of some 540 of the donors excluded fewer than 20 rarely observed V segments, including chromosome 9 orphons, because counts were too low. According to a later analysis, parvovirus B19, influenza, CMV and Epstein-Barr virus appeared linked to several top co-occurrence clusters. Only TCR beta chains were sequenced in this cohort, and the absence of alpha or paired-chain data limited detectable features. The study listed 150 to 200 TCR beta chains as associated with cytomegalovirus. A further reported finding was that TCR beta sequences accurately predicted the HLA-A and HLA-B alleles for most subjects in the first cohort. The classifier was reported to diagnose cytomegalovirus status with high specificity and sensitivity in both the original and validation cohorts. The sequencing pipeline was judged likely to have produced a cluster of highly shared sequence variants as a technical artifact.

The cohort was made up of 666 healthy bone marrow donors. At the time of sampling, all cohort members were nominally healthy, though unrecorded immune exposures were likely present. The donor tested CMV seronegative and was one of the 352 seronegative cohort members. Every donor gave a peripheral blood sample, and the peripheral blood mononuclear cells from that sample were used for TCR beta sequencing. The Qiagen DNeasy Blood Extraction Kit was used to extract genomic DNA from the blood cell samples. The library came from the immunoSEQ multiplex PCR assay. The multiplex PCR relied on a mix of 60 forward primers for TCR Vbeta segments and 13 reverse primers for TCR Jbeta segments. The CDR3 region of rearranged TCR beta genes was amplified from genomic DNA by a multiplex PCR assay. The amplified TCR beta libraries were sequenced on the Illumina HiSeq System as 87-base-pair reads. Per the original workflow: A later analysis tallied roughly 76 million unique TCR beta chains across the 700 or so repertoires, and around 10 million of those chains were shared by two or more donors. A nearest-neighbor algorithm error-corrected the raw reads and collapsed the reads into unique sequences, merging closely related sequences to remove PCR and sequencing errors. To assign V, D and J gene segments, CDR3 sequences were aligned to IMGT reference sequences. Each retained sequence needed at least a six-nucleotide match to both a V gene segment and a J gene segment. A rearrangement was called productive if the CDR3 had no stop codons and remained in frame with V and J, and every other rearrangement was called non-productive. Following IMGT convention, CDR3 was defined as the stretch from the second conserved V-encoded cysteine to the conserved J-encoded phenylalanine. Sequences without an unambiguous match to a single V gene segment were excluded from the earlier analysis of a few hundred of the donors. An earlier analysis of under 750 of the donors called V segments functional above 56.7% productive rearrangements and segregating when the between-donor standard deviation exceeded 5%. A statistical classification framework was developed to diagnose cytomegalovirus status using the catalog of TCR beta chain sequences. In a later analysis, TCR nucleotide sequences were compared against IMGT/GENE-DB human TR gene sequences so that V and J genes could be assigned. The TCRdist pipeline was used in a later analysis to assign CDR3 sequences and most-parsimonious VDJ recombination scenarios. A later analysis defined each TCR beta chain by its CDR3 amino acid sequence plus V-gene family, and excluded reads lacking a unique V-gene family. As a way to deal with suspected cross-contamination and a sequencing artifact, a later analysis dropped approximately 590 nucleotide sequences that were highly shared and had low generation probability. In a later analysis, a clonal expansion index was calculated for each public chain from normalized within-repertoire ranks of inferred template counts. In a later analysis, generation probabilities were computed with a VDJ recombination model fitted to out-of-frame rearrangements, and the resulting probabilities were checked against IGoR. In a later analysis, TCR-TCR, TCR-HLA and TCR-CMV co-occurrence was scored with hypergeometric tests, and a repertoire-size bias correction was applied to TCR pairs. To estimate false discovery rates, a later analysis permuted the HLA or CMV assignments 20 times. In a later analysis, co-occurring TCRs were grouped using DBSCAN, and TCRdist sequence similarity was added for clustering within HLA-allele-positive subsets. For co-occurrence clustering, repertoires with fewer than 30,000 or more than 120,000 public chains were excluded, along with 4 to 6 repertoires with anomalous nucleotide sharing. Not all clones reach the TCRdb copy of this immuneACCESS table, which keeps in-frame sequences only. Checked studies attribute under half of the gap to unresolved V genes and leave the rest unexplained. The V and J calls and clone size were taken over from that table, and D and trimming were inferred from the DNA. The sample profile shows about 94,000 clones; approximately 75% of them were found once. Under 4% of the sample comes from the top ten.

After removal of 7 bases from V and 2 bases from J, the junction retains 6 bases not matched to a gene. The CDR3 contains 13 residues, cysteine and phenylalanine counted. The CDR3 DNA has 39 bases and is translated from base 1. The germline V gene provides CDR1 SQVTM and CDR2 ANQGSEA. As concerns this clone: Its specific antigen is unknown. No qualities accompany the bases; no much larger clone lies one base away.

This receptor was identified in a woman between 40 and 55 years old in good health and CMV-seronegative. The sequencing input was PBMCs. The rearrangement joined TRBV29-1 to TRBJ2-5; the junction holds 8 bases that match TRBD1. Here is the DNA: TGCAGCGGTTCTCGGGACAGGCAAGAGACCCAGTACTTC. Its amino acids are CSGSRDRQETQYF.